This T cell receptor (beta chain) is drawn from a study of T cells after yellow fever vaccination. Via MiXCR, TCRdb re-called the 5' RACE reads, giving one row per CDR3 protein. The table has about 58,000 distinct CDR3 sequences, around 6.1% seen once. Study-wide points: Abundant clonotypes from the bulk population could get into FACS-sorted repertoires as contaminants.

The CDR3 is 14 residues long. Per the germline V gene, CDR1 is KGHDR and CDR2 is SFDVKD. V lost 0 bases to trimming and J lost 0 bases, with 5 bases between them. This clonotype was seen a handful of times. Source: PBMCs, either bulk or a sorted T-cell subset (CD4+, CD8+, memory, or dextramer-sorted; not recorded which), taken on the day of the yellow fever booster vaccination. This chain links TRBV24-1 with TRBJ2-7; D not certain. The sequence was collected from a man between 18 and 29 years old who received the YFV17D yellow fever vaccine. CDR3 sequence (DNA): TGTGCCACCAGTGATTTGCTGAACTCCTACGAGCAGTACTTC. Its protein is CATSDLLNSYEQYF.